A selection of T cell receptor beta chains follows, all from one sample in a study of blood T cell repertoires in COVID-19. Produced via immunoSEQ multiplex PCR; TCRdb's table is partial and in-frame only. Seen here are 230,000 or so clones, around 83% observed once, and the top ten hold just over 8.5%. The sample taken for sequencing was peripheral blood. All receptors derive from a man aged 35-49 years with active or convalescent COVID-19. Both conserved end residues are part of each CDR3. The D gene is left open where the match is weak. Clone size, where shown, is once, few, many, or a class for clones that have expanded.

>NA|TRBV11-3|NA|TRBJ2-3
TGTGCCAGCAGCTTAACACCCTCTAGCACAGATACGCAGTATTTT
CASSLTPSSTDTQYF
>few|TRBV6-5|TRBD2|TRBJ2-1
TGTGCCAGCAGTTCCGGGACTAGCAGATACAATGAGCAGTTCTTC
CASSSGTSRYNEQFF
>NA|TRBV6-6|NA|TRBJ1-5
TGTGCCACCAGGGGACTCAATCAGCCCCAGCATTTT
CATRGLNQPQHF
>NA|TRBV3-1/TRBV3-2|TRBD2|TRBJ2-1
TGTGCCAGCAGCCATTCTAGCGGGAGTTTCCTCTCCTACAATGAGCAGTTCTTC
CASSHSSGSFLSYNEQFF
>once|TRBV12-3/TRBV12-4|TRBD1|TRBJ1-2
TGTGCCAGCCTAGACAGGGGCTATGGCTACACCTTC
CASLDRGYGYTF
>NA|TRBV6-5|TRBD1|TRBJ1-2
TGTGCCAGCAGTCCAGGGGGCGCCAACTATGGCTACACCTTC
CASSPGGANYGYTF
>NA|TRBV6-5|TRBD1|TRBJ1-2
TGTGCCAGCAGCGGACAGGCGGTGAGTGGCTACACCTTC
CASSGQAVSGYTF
>NA|TRBV4-1|NA|TRBJ1-5
TGCGCCAGCAGCCAAGATCCTGGTGGCCAGCCCCAGCATTTT
CASSQDPGGQPQHF
>NA|TRBV20-1|TRBD2|TRBJ2-5
TGCAGTGCTAGTTTACCGGGCGGGGGAAACCAAGAGACCCAGTACTTC
CSASLPGGGNQETQYF
>NA|TRBV28|TRBD1|TRBJ1-2
TGTGCCAGCAGCTTTGCCGGACAGGGGGGCTATGGCTACACCTTC
CASSFAGQGGYGYTF
>few|TRBV11-2|TRBD1|TRBJ1-2
TGTGCCAGCAGCCTCCTCGGACAGGGGATCTATGGCTACACCTTC
CASSLLGQGIYGYTF
>NA|TRBV7-2|TRBD2|TRBJ2-5
TGTGCCAGCAGCTTGGGACTATTGGAGACCCAGTACTTC
CASSLGLLETQYF
>NA|TRBV3-1/TRBV3-2|TRBD1|TRBJ2-3
TGTGCCAGCAGGAGACAGGGCAGATACACAGATACGCAGTATTTT
CASRRQGRYTDTQYF
>NA|TRBV30|TRBD1|TRBJ1-2
TGTGCCTGGAGCAGTGGACAGGGGAATGGCTACACCTTC
CAWSSGQGNGYTF
>NA|TRBV4-2|NA|TRBJ1-6
TGTGCCAGCAGCCAAGACGTCTCCTATAATTCACCCCTCCACTTT
CASSQDVSYNSPLHF
>few|TRBV29-1|NA|TRBJ2-3
TGCAGCGTTGACAGGGGGGTTTCTACAGATACGCAGTATTTT
CSVDRGVSTDTQYF